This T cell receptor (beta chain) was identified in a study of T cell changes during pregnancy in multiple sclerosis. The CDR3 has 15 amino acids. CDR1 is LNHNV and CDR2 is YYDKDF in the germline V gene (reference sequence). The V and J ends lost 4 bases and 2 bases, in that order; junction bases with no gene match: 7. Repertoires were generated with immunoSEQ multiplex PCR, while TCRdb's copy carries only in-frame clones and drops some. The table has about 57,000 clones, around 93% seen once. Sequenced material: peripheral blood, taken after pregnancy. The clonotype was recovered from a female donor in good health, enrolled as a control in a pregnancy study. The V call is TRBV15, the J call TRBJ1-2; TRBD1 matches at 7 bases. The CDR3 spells CATSTGTAANYGYTF. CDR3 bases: TGTGCCACCAGCACGGGGACAGCAGCGAACTATGGCTACACCTTC.